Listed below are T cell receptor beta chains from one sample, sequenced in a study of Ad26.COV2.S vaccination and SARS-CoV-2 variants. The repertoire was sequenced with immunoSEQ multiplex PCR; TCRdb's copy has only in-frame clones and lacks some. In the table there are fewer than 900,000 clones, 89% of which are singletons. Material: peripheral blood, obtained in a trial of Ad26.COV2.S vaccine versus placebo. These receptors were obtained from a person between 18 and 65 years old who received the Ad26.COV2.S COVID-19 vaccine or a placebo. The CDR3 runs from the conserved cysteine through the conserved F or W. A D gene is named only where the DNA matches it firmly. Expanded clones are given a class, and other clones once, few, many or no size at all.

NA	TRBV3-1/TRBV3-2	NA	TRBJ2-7	CASSQGPATGGEQYF	TGTGCCAGCAGCCAAGGGCCTGCCACCGGGGGCGAGCAGTACTTC
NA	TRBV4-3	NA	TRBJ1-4	CASSQDRGGEKLFF	TGCGCCAGCAGCCAAGATCGGGGGGGTGAAAAACTGTTTTTT
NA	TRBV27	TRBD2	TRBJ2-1	CASSHTSGRVNEQFF	TGTGCCAGCAGTCATACTAGCGGGAGGGTTAATGAGCAGTTCTTC
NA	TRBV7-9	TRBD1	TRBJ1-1	CASSSNRGMAEAFF	TGTGCCAGCAGCTCAAACAGGGGTATGGCTGAAGCTTTCTTT
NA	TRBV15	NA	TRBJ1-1	CATSGQVNTEAFF	TGTGCCACCAGCGGGCAAGTGAACACTGAAGCTTTCTTT
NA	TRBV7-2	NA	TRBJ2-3	CASSPPGEVTDTQYF	TGTGCCAGCAGCCCCCCCGGGGAGGTCACAGATACGCAGTATTTT
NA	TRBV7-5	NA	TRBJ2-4	CARPYRGGVAKNIQYF	TGTGCCAGACCGTACCGAGGGGGGGTTGCCAAAAACATTCAGTACTTC
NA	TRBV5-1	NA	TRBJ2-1	CASSLRSYNEQFF	TGCGCCAGCAGCTTGCGGAGCTACAATGAGCAGTTCTTC
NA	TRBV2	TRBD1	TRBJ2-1	CASSEVTQGAGRNEQFF	TGTGCCAGCAGTGAAGTTACCCAGGGGGCTGGGAGGAATGAGCAGTTCTTC
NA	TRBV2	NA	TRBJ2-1	CASSPGLLFYEQFF	TGTGCCAGCAGTCCGGGACTGCTCTTCTATGAGCAGTTCTTC
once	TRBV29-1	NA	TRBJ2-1	CSIRKYNEQFF	TGCAGCATCCGGAAATACAATGAGCAGTTCTTC
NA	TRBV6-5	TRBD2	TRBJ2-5	CASSFRTSGTQETQYF	TGTGCCAGCAGTTTTCGGACTAGCGGGACCCAAGAGACCCAGTACTTC
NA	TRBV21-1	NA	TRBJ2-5	CASSKTASGAETQYF	TGTGCCAGCAGCAAGACGGCTAGCGGGGCAGAGACCCAGTACTTC
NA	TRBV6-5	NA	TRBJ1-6	CASSYSRRSPLHF	TGTGCCAGCAGTTACTCGAGGCGATCACCCCTCCACTTT
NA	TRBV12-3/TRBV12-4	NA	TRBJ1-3	CASSPHGNTIYF	TGTGCCAGCAGTCCGCATGGAAACACCATATATTTT
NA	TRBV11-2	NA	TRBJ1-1	CASSFDRNTEAFF	TGTGCCAGCAGCTTTGACAGGAACACTGAAGCTTTCTTT
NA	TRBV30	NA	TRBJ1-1	CAWSARRLGTEAFF	TGTGCCTGGAGTGCCCGACGGCTCGGGACTGAAGCTTTCTTT
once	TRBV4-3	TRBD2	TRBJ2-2	CASSQETAGGGELFF	TGCGCCAGCAGCCAAGAGACAGCCGGGGGGGGCGAGCTGTTTTTT
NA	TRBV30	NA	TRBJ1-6	CAWSVLEGVNSYNSPLHF	TGTGCCTGGAGTGTACTGGAGGGGGTGAACTCCTATAATTCACCCCTCCACTTT
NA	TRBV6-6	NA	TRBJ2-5	CASSTQGYQETQYF	TGTGCCAGCAGTACACAGGGTTACCAAGAGACCCAGTACTTC
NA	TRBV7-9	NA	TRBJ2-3	CASSPWAGEPDTQYF	TGTGCCAGCAGCCCCTGGGCAGGGGAGCCAGATACGCAGTATTTT
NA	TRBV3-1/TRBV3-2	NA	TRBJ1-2	CASSPTENYGYTF	TGTGCCAGCAGCCCGACAGAAAACTATGGCTACACCTTC
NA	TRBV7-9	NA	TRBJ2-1	CASSSLIGSSYNEQFF	TGTGCCAGCAGCTCTCTTATAGGGAGCTCCTACAATGAGCAGTTCTTC
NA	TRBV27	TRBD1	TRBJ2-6	CASSLGGTGPSGANVLTF	TGTGCCAGCAGCTTAGGGGGGACAGGACCCTCTGGGGCCAACGTCCTGACTTTC
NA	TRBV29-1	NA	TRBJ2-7	CSVGDGSYEQYF	TGCAGCGTTGGCGACGGCTCCTACGAGCAGTACTTC
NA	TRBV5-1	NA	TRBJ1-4	CASSPNRVTNEKLFF	TGCGCCAGCAGTCCTAACAGGGTAACTAATGAAAAACTGTTTTTT
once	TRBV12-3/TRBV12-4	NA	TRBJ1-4	CATAGDTEKLFF	TGTGCCACCGCGGGAGACACTGAAAAACTGTTTTTT
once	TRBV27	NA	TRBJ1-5	CASSLSSTQPQHF	TGTGCCAGCAGTTTATCATCTACTCAGCCCCAGCATTTT
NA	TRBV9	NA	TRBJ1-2	CASSAHYGSYGYTF	TGTGCCAGCAGCGCCCACTACGGGAGCTATGGCTACACCTTC
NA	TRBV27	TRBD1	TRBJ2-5	CASRSLTGTGGETQYF	TGTGCCAGCCGTAGTCTCACCGGGACAGGCGGAGAGACCCAGTACTTC
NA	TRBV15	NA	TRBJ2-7	CATSRDTNDEQYF	TGTGCCACCAGCAGAGACACGAATGACGAGCAGTACTTC
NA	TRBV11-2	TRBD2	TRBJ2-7	CASRAGLAAEQYF	TGTGCCAGCAGGGCGGGGCTAGCGGCCGAGCAGTACTTC
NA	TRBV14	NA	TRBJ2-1	CASSQQGLEQFF	TGTGCCAGCAGCCAGCAGGGACTCGAGCAGTTCTTC
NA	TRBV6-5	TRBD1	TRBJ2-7	CASSTQGAQYEQYF	TGTGCCAGCAGCACACAGGGGGCCCAATACGAGCAGTACTTC
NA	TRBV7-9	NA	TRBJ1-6	CASSPLGNFHSPLHF	TGTGCCAGCAGCCCACTCGGGAACTTTCATTCACCCCTCCACTTT
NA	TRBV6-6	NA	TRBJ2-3	CASSYRTTDTQYF	TGTGCCAGCAGTTACCGCACCACAGATACGCAGTATTTT
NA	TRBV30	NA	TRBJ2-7	CAWSGVPGGEQYF	TGTGCCTGGAGTGGGGTGCCGGGTGGAGAGCAGTACTTC
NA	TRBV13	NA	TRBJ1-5	CASSLGGGVGNQPQHF	TGTGCCAGCAGCTTAGGAGGCGGCGTGGGCAATCAGCCCCAGCATTTT
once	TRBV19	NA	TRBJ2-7	CASSASTGGYEQYF	TGTGCCAGTAGTGCCAGCACAGGAGGGTACGAGCAGTACTTC
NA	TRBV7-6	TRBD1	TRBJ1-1	CASSFGAQGAHSNTEAFF	TGTGCCAGCAGCTTCGGGGCACAGGGGGCTCACTCGAACACTGAAGCTTTCTTT
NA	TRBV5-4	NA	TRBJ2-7	CASSSNARRADHEQYF	TGTGCCAGCAGCTCAAATGCCCGGAGGGCCGACCACGAGCAGTACTTC
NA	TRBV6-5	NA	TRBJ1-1	CASSYTGGTEAFF	TGTGCCAGCAGTTACACCGGGGGAACTGAAGCTTTCTTT